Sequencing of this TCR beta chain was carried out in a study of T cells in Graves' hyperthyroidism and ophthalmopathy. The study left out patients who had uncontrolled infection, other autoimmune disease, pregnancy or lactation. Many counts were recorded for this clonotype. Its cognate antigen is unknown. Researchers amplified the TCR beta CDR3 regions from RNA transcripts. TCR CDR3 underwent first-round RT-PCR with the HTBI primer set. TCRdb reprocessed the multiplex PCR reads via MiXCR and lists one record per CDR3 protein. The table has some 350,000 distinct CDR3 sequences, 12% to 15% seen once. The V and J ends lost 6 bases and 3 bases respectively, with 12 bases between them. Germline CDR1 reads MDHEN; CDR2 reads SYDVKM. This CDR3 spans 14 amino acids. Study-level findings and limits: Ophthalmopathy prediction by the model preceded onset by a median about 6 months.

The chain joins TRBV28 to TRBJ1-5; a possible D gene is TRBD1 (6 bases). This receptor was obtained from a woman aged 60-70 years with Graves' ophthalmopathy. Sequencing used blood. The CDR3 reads CASRGAGNNQPQHF. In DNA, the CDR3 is TGTGCCAGCAGGGGGGCTGGGAACAATCAGCCCCAGCATTTT.